This T cell receptor beta chain was recorded in a study of prognosis after radiotherapy for stage I lung cancer (TCRdb year 2021). Study-wide context: Between April 2018 and 2019, more than 15 stage I NSCLC patients were enrolled in Nanjing, China. Every patient was regarded as medically inoperable, because of comorbidities in 11 to 12 cases and refusal of surgery in 6 or 7 cases. Concurrent therapy was not administered to any patient alongside SBRT. Image-guided IMRT or VMAT was used to deliver SBRT in 3 to 5 fractions at a biologically effective dose of at least 100 Gy. Tumor histology was squamous cell carcinoma in seven patients and adenocarcinoma in roughly 13. Roughly 15 of the patients presented with newly diagnosed primary stage I lung tumors; a few had oligometastatic NSCLC following surgical resection of the primary tumor. Distant metastases were developed by four of the 19 patients after SBRT, at a median of around seven months, whereas no significant progression was observed in the other 15 patients. Peripheral blood TCR beta repertoires were profiled in stage I NSCLC patients before and after stereotactic body radiotherapy, and the repertoires were related to distant failure. The cohort included about a dozen men and several women, with a median age of approximately 74 years and a range of about 53 to 95 years. The study took one blood sample before SBRT and one after SBRT from each of roughly 20 patients and sequenced all 40 or so samples. What the authors observed across the whole study: Tumor specificity of expanded TCR clones was not determined. A decrease in unique TCR clone counts was observed after SBRT (median around 9,800 before versus several thousand after; Wilcoxon paired P=0.011). Post-SBRT Shannon entropy and its change from baseline were lower in patients who developed distant metastases; baseline Shannon entropy was not associated with metastases. All reported P values were unadjusted for multiple comparisons. TRBV and TRBJ usage frequencies reportedly varied with metastasis status, involving two V genes at baseline and 9 or 10 V and two J genes after SBRT. The small cohort and short follow-up limited the study, so independent validation of the findings is needed.

This clonotype was detected many times. Its antigen target is currently unknown. No much larger clone is present one base from it, and per-base qualities are unavailable. The TCR beta CDR3 region was amplified from genomic DNA by two rounds of multiplex PCR. In the first round of PCR, primers specific to each TRBV and TRBJ gene were used, and the primer sequences are filed in Chinese patent CN105087789A. Universal primers were used in the second round of PCR. The Roche High Pure PCR Template Preparation Kit was used to extract genomic DNA from the frozen PBMCs. The libraries underwent paired-end sequencing with 151 bp reads on an Illumina HiSeq 3000. Processing in the source paper ran as follows. CutAdapt was used to discard raw reads that did not contain the multiplex PCR primer sequences. High-quality paired reads were merged into contigs with PEAR. TRB V, D and J gene segments were assigned to each contig with MiXCR by alignment to reference sequences. CDR3 sequences were clustered by base quality and sequence similarity to remove sequencing errors. Diversity was calculated as Shannon entropy divided by the natural log of the number of productive TCR sequences. One minus Shannon entropy divided by the natural log of the number of unique clonotypes was used as the definition of clonality. Progression-free survival cut-offs for repertoire metrics were chosen using the Youden index of ROC curves, with analyses run in R 3.5.3. TCRdb reworked the public reads: Q25 trimming with fastp, MiXCR clone assembly, productive beta chains retained. Each record represents a unique CDR3 protein, reported with the most common genes and DNA among its rows. None of the V and J calls come from the authors' own analysis; TCRdb made them. The sample records 15,000 or so distinct CDR3 sequences, around 45% of which are singletons. The ten largest clonotypes hold under 40% of the sample.

All patients had node-negative disease on CT and PET/CT, and none had a history of other malignancies or prior chemotherapy or radiotherapy. At each of the two time points, 6 to 7.5 milliliters of peripheral venous blood were collected into EDTA tubes. PBMCs were isolated by Ficoll-Paque Plus density-gradient centrifugation. Right after collection, samples were placed at -80 degrees C and kept there until analysis. CDR1 LGHDT and CDR2 YNNKEL are derived from the germline V gene (reference sequence). Counted from cysteine to phenylalanine, this CDR3 has 13 amino acids. Just CDR3 DNA is preserved here, 39 bases in frame from base 1. V loses 3 bases, J loses 6 bases, and the germline ends lie 10 bases apart.

The starting material was PBMCs, obtained before or after stereotactic body radiation therapy (not recorded which). The sequence joins TRBV3-1 to TRBJ2-3; tentative D gene TRBD2, with 6 bases matching. This clonotype was sampled from a donor over 45 with non-small cell lung cancer. Here is the DNA: TGTGCCAGCAGCCAGACTAGTCCCGATACGCAGTATTTT. Its translation reads: CASSQTSPDTQYF.